There are a few counts of the clone carrying this T cell receptor (beta chain). Antigen specificity is unknown. The germline V gene encodes CDR1 SQVTM and CDR2 ANQGSEA. V was trimmed by 4 bases and J by 5 bases, leaving 11 bases between them. The CDR3 has 12 amino acids. This record comes from a study of T cells after yellow fever vaccination. Findings of the study overall: Weaker in magnitude, the secondary response showed a faster peak on day 5 versus 15. In FACS-sorted repertoires, abundant clonotypes from the bulk population could appear as contaminants.

TCRdb itself ran the 5' RACE reads through MiXCR, one entry per CDR3 protein. The sample has under 250,000 distinct CDR3 sequences; 6.9% are singletons. The sequence was obtained from a young man who received the YFV17D yellow fever vaccine. The starting material was CD4+ T cells sorted from PBMCs, obtained 15 days after the yellow fever booster vaccination. This chain connects TRBV29-1 to TRBJ2-5, with D uncertain. The CDR3 is CSVVTPDETQYF. CDR3 nucleotide sequence: TGCAGCGTTGTTACCCCCGATGAGACCCAGTACTTC.